This entry lists 10 T cell receptor beta chains sequenced from one sample in a study of T cell responses to AZD1222 COVID-19 vaccine (dated by TCRdb to about 2021). Reading the label with the study, this specimen's time point is: baseline before first vaccination. Library prep was done by the immunoSEQ multiplex PCR assay. TCRdb re-hosts the immuneACCESS table, in-frame sequences only. Its copies lack some clones; in the studies checked, an unresolved V gene accounts for under half of them, and the cause for the rest is not known. This sample has about 160,000 clones in its table, and about 89% of those were observed once. The ten biggest clones cover 1.5% to 2% of the sample. The sequencing used peripheral blood, collected on day 0 of AZD1222 vaccination. The receptors here all came from an adult in good health.

The chain combines TRBV7-8 with TRBJ2-3; 10 bases map to TRBD1. V dropped 5 bases and J dropped 4; count of bases not matched to a gene: 9. The CDR3 has 16 amino acids. Germline V gives CDR1 SGHVS, CDR2 FQNEAQ. The DNA for the CDR3 is TGTGCCAGCAGCGGGGGGGACAGGGGAAATTCAGATACGCAGTATTTT. Translating it yields CASSGGDRGNSDTQYF.

This clone has a single count. CDR3 sequence: CASSTGRDSGNTIYF. As DNA, the CDR3 is TGTGCCAGCAGCACGGGACGAGATTCTGGAAACACCATATATTTT. The V gene is TRBV9, the J gene TRBJ1-3, with D possibly being TRBD1 (5 bases). V lost 4 bases to trimming and J lost 1 base, with 12 bases between them. This CDR3 is built from 15 residues. Germline-derived CDR1 and CDR2 are SGDLS and YYNGEE. Using reference TRBV9 and TRBJ1-3 for the parts outside the CDR3, the full variable domain is DSGVTQTPKHLITATGQRVTLRCSPRSGDLSVYWYQQSLDQGLQFLIQYYNGEERAKGNILERFSAQQFPDLHSELNLSSLELGDSALYFCASSTGRDSGNTIYFGEGSWLTVV.

The J gene is TRBJ1-4, the V gene TRBV2; the match to TRBD1 covers 7 bases. CDR1 SNHLY and CDR2 FYNNEI come from the germline V gene. The CDR3 is made up of 17 amino acids. V trimming: 5 bases; J trimming: 4 bases; junction bases outside the gene matches: 13. The chain's CDR3 is CASSSQGFGEGNEKLFF. In DNA, the CDR3 is TGTGCCAGCAGTTCACAGGGGTTTGGTGAGGGTAATGAAAAACTGTTTTTT.

The rearrangement links TRBV27 to TRBJ2-2; 7 bases are shared with TRBD1. V lost 6 bases and J lost 6; bases outside the gene matches: 10. The germline V gene encodes CDR1 MNHEY and CDR2 SMNVEV (reference sequence). This CDR3 comprises 15 residues. Here the CDR3 DNA reads TGTGCCAGCAGGCCTGGGCACAGGGGATCCGGGGAGCTGTTTTTT. It translates to CASRPGHRGSGELFF.

This clone is a singleton in its sample. The V and J genes are TRBV5-5 and TRBJ1-1; D is undetermined. The V and J ends lost 4 bases and 0 bases respectively, with 13 bases between them. Germline V gene sequence: CDR1 SGHKS, CDR2 YYEKEE (reference sequence). CDR3 length: 15 residues. The CDR3 region has the DNA TGTGCCAGCAGCGAACATGGGCCCATGAACACTGAAGCTTTCTTT. Translated, it gives CASSEHGPMNTEAFF.

The J gene is TRBJ2-5, the V gene TRBV30; TRBD2 matches at 13 bases. The CDR3 contains 15 residues. The junction had 3 bases not matched to a gene; V was cut back by 3 bases and J by 2 bases. Looked up from germline, CDR1 is GTSNPN and CDR2 is SVGIG (reference sequence). CDR3 bases: TGTGCCTGGAGCCGGACTAGCGGGGGTCAAGAGACCCAGTACTTC. As protein: CAWSRTSGGQETQYF.

The chain joins TRBV29-1 to TRBJ2-1; TRBD2 matches at 9 bases. Losses at the gene ends were 3 bases for V and 2 bases for J; bases not matched to a gene: 5. This CDR3 comprises 15 residues. Germline V CDR1 and CDR2: SQVTM, ANQGSEA. The CDR3 DNA reads as TGCAGCGTTGACGGCGGGAGGGGCCCCTACAATGAGCAGTTCTTC. Translating it yields CSVDGGRGPYNEQFF.

This clone was seen only once. This chain joins TRBV19 and TRBJ2-2; TRBD1 agrees at 9 bases. The CDR3 spans 16 residues. Germline CDR1 LNHDA, CDR2 SQIVND (reference sequence). The V gene end was trimmed by 10 bases and the J gene end by 7 bases; junction bases not matched to a gene: 16. CDR3 nucleotides: TGTGCCACAAATAAACAGGGGGCGGGTCAACTCGGGGAGCTGTTTTTT. This codes for CATNKQGAGQLGELFF. Full variable domain (rest looked up from reference TRBV19 and TRBJ2-2): DGGITQSPKYLFRKEGQNVTLSCEQNLNHDAMYWYRQDPGQGLRLIYYSQIVNDFQKGDIAEGYSVSREKKESFPLTVTSAQKNPTAFYLCATNKQGAGQLGELFFGEGSRLTVL.

V is TRBV6-1 and J is TRBJ2-7; TRBD1 agrees at 8 bases. Looked up from germline, CDR1 is MNHNS and CDR2 is SASEGT. The CDR3 is made up of 16 amino acids. Losses at the gene ends were 3 bases for V and 3 bases for J; bases not matched to a gene: 10. In nucleotides, the CDR3 is TGTGCCAGCAGTGAGGTGACCGGGACAGGATTCTACGAGCAGTACTTC. It yields the protein CASSEVTGTGFYEQYF.

The chain recombines TRBV30 with TRBJ2-7; tentative D call: TRBD1 (6 bases). V lost 2 bases to trimming and J lost 3 bases, with 20 bases between them. The CDR3 runs 16 residues. The germline CDR1 and CDR2 sequences are GTSNPN and SVGIG (reference sequence). CDR3 sequence (DNA): TGTGCCTGGAGTTTCAGGGGTGCGGGTAGGATCTACGAGCAGTACTTC. Residues: CAWSFRGAGRIYEQYF.